What follows are 26 T cell receptor beta chains derived from one specimen sequenced in a study of T cells in narcolepsy. The table came from immunoSEQ multiplex PCR; TCRdb's copy has only in-frame clones and leaves some out. The repertoire includes 25,000 to 35,000 clones, approximately 87% of them detected once, and around 1.2% sits in the top ten. The sample was CD45RA- memory CD4+ T cells from PBMCs. The receptors originated from a human donor with narcolepsy.

J is TRBJ1-1 and V is TRBV21-1; the D call TRBD1 from the table was never checked on the DNA. TRBV21-1 is designated a pseudogene. This CDR3 comprises 19 residues. The CDR3 sequence: CASSKGGGQGEGMNTEAFF. As DNA, the CDR3 is TGTGCCAGCAGCAAAGGTGGTGGACAGGGCGAAGGTATGAACACTGAAGCTTTCTTT.

The chain joins TRBV4-2 to TRBJ1-2; D is perhaps TRBD1 (6 bases). CDR1 is LGHNA, CDR2 YNFKEQ, per germline. The CDR3 totals 14 residues. V was trimmed by 0 bases and J by 7 bases, leaving 12 bases between them. The CDR3 sequence: CASSQERGGSGYTF. In DNA, the CDR3 is TGTGCCAGCAGCCAAGAAAGGGGGGGAAGTGGCTACACCTTC.

This sequence joins TRBV7-9 and TRBJ1-5; the match to TRBD1 covers 7 bases. Germline CDR1 SEHNR, CDR2 FQNEAQ (reference sequence). V lost 5 bases and J lost 4; bases outside the gene matches: 2. The CDR3 is 13 amino acids. This chain's CDR3 is CASSQDRNQPQHF. In DNA form, the CDR3 reads TGTGCCAGCAGCCAGGACAGGAATCAGCCCCAGCATTTT.

This chain links TRBV28 with TRBJ2-1; D is unresolved. Trimming removed 6 bases at V and 8 bases at J, with 11 bases between. Per germline, CDR1 MDHEN and CDR2 SYDVKM. The CDR3 is made up of 12 amino acids. The CDR3 sequence: CASRSVRDEQFF. In DNA, the CDR3 is TGTGCCAGCAGGAGTGTAAGGGATGAGCAGTTCTTC.

CDR3 in amino acids: CASRGLAGEGELFF. CDR3 bases: TGTGCCAGCAGGGGACTAGCGGGAGAAGGGGAGCTGTTTTTT. The rearrangement links TRBV27 to TRBJ2-2; 14 nucleotides agree with TRBD2. The CDR3 runs 14 residues. J was trimmed by 8 bases and V by 6 bases; bases with no gene match: 2. Germline V gene sequence: CDR1 MNHEY, CDR2 SMNVEV (reference sequence).

As to this clone: The sample has other DNA sequences that encode this CDR3 too. For the CDR3, the DNA is TGCGCCAGCAGCGAACAGGGGCCTTCGCTCACTGAAGCTTTCTTT. Its translation: CASSEQGPSLTEAFF. The chain joins TRBV5-1 to TRBJ1-1; 7 bases align to TRBD1. Trimming at V came to 4 bases and at J to 4 bases, leaving 10 bases not matched to a gene. The CDR3 extends over 15 amino acids. Per the germline V gene, CDR1 is SGHRS and CDR2 is YFSETQ.

The genes are TRBV9 and TRBJ2-7; 13 bases align to TRBD2. The germline CDR1 and CDR2 sequences are SGDLS and YYNGEE. This CDR3 spans 16 amino acids. V dropped 5 bases and J dropped 5; count of bases not matched to a gene: 10. CDR3: CASSPTRTSGGDEQYF. The CDR3 bases are TGTGCCAGCAGTCCTACTCGGACTAGCGGGGGCGACGAGCAGTACTTC.

This rearrangement joins TRBV5-1 to TRBJ1-1, with 9 bases identical to TRBD1. The CDR3 loop spans 17 amino acids. Per germline, CDR1 SGHRS and CDR2 YFSETQ. With 0 bases clipped from V and 1 base from J, the junction kept 7 bases outside the gene matches. CDR3 loop: CASSLAGQGFSNTEAFF. For the CDR3, the DNA is TGCGCCAGCAGCTTGGCGGGACAGGGATTCTCGAACACTGAAGCTTTCTTT.

This clone has only a few counts. This chain links TRBV19 with TRBJ2-3; D is unresolved. V was cut by 1 base and J by 1 base, with 6 bases left in between. Germline values: CDR1 LNHDA, CDR2 SQIVND (reference sequence). CDR3 length equals 14 residues. The CDR3 spells CASSIGQGTDTQYF. DNA for the CDR3: TGTGCCAGTAGTATAGGGCAGGGCACAGATACGCAGTATTTT. Together with reference TRBV19 and TRBJ2-3, the CDR3 gives the full variable domain: DGGITQSPKYLFRKEGQNVTLSCEQNLNHDAMYWYRQDPGQGLRLIYYSQIVNDFQKGDIAEGYSVSREKKESFPLTVTSAQKNPTAFYLCASSIGQGTDTQYFGPGTRLTVL.

This clone was observed a single time. The chain links TRBV28 to TRBJ1-2, with D hard to call. With 5 bases removed from V and 2 bases from J, the gap between germline ends came to 9 bases. The CDR3 is 13 residues long. The germline CDR1 and CDR2 sequences are MDHEN and SYDVKM. DNA of the CDR3: TGTGCCAGCAGTCCCTCGGGGAACTATGGCTACACCTTC. Protein product: CASSPSGNYGYTF.

The chain combines TRBV18 with TRBJ1-1, with D possibly being TRBD1 (5 bases). V dropped 3 bases and J dropped 1 base, with 15 bases sitting between them. The CDR3 consists of 16 residues. Per the germline V gene, CDR1 is KGHSH and CDR2 is LQKENI. CDR3 amino acids: CASSPAGGGTNTEAFF. In DNA, the CDR3 is TGTGCCAGCTCACCCGCGGGTGGGGGGACGAACACTGAAGCTTTCTTT.

The chain's CDR3 is CASSLILTGELFF. CDR3 bases: TGTGCCAGCAGCTTAATCCTTACCGGGGAGCTGTTTTTT. This chain links TRBV7-6 with TRBJ2-2; D unclear. CDR3 length: 13 amino acids. The germline V and J ends were trimmed by 2 bases and 5 bases, with 6 bases remaining between them. In germline, CDR1 is SGHVS, CDR2 FNYEAQ.

The V call is TRBV11-2, the J call TRBJ2-3; TRBD2 matches 10 bases. Germline CDR1 reads SGHAT; CDR2 reads FQNNGV. With 1 base clipped from V and 2 bases from J, the junction kept 6 bases outside the gene matches. This CDR3 has 17 amino acids. CDR3 coding DNA: TGTGCCAGCAGCTTAGTGGCTAGCGGGAGTCTCACAGATACGCAGTATTTT. Its translation is CASSLVASGSLTDTQYF.

The chain carries TRBV7-9 and TRBJ1-1; D gene unclear. The CDR3 consists of 13 residues. CDR1 SEHNR and CDR2 FQNEAQ come from the germline V gene (reference sequence). The V end was cut by 0 bases, the J end by 2 bases, with 4 bases between. The CDR3 DNA reads TGTGCCAGCAGCTTAGCAGGAAACACTGAAGCTTTCTTT. Translating gives CASSLAGNTEAFF.

This chain joins TRBV7-2 and TRBJ1-5, with 7 bases lining up with TRBD1. Germline V lookup: CDR1 SGHTA, CDR2 FQGNSA. Unmatched junction bases numbered 6, after V lost 5 bases and J lost 5 bases. This CDR3 is built from 14 residues. This CDR3 reads CASSPGQSYQPQHF. DNA for the CDR3: TGTGCCAGCAGCCCGGGACAGAGTTATCAGCCCCAGCATTTT.

The V call is TRBV6-1, the J call TRBJ1-1; 7 bases match TRBD1. The CDR3 contains 15 residues. Germline values: CDR1 MNHNS, CDR2 SASEGT. V gave up 6 bases and J gave up 5 bases; unmatched junction bases: 12. The CDR3 loop reads CASRNPSGGFTEAFF. CDR3 bases: TGTGCCAGCAGAAATCCTTCAGGGGGTTTTACTGAAGCTTTCTTT.

The gene calls are TRBV11-2 and TRBJ2-7; D possibly corresponds to TRBD1 (7 bases). With 4 bases removed from V and 7 bases from J, the gap between germline ends came to 32 bases. The CDR3 runs 19 residues. Germline CDR1 reads SGHAT; CDR2 reads FQNNGV. The CDR3 loop reads CASSSRHEFIRQGSGEQYF. The CDR3 DNA is TGTGCCAGCAGCTCGCGACACGAATTTATAAGACAGGGAAGCGGGGAGCAGTACTTC.

This clone was observed a handful of times. The chain recombines TRBV7-8 with TRBJ2-1, with 10 bases matching TRBD2. Germline V gene lookup returns CDR1 SGHVS and CDR2 FQNEAQ. This CDR3 comprises 16 residues. After removal of 4 bases from V and 6 bases from J, the junction contained 9 bases not matched to a gene. The CDR3 region is CASSWRSSGGINEQFF. DNA of the CDR3: TGTGCCAGCAGCTGGAGGTCTAGCGGGGGAATCAATGAGCAGTTCTTC.

The chain has TRBV30 and TRBJ1-1, with D unresolved. The CDR3 has 13 residues. Per germline, CDR1 GTSNPN and CDR2 SVGIG (reference sequence). Trimming cost V 2 bases and J 11 bases, with 18 bases left between them. CDR3 bases: TGTGCCTGGAGTATCCTGACGGGGAGCGTCGCTTTCTTT. It encodes CAWSILTGSVAFF.

V usage is TRBV27 and J usage is TRBJ1-2, with D perhaps TRBD1 (5 bases). V lost 8 bases and J lost 2, with 15 bases in between. Germline V CDR1 and CDR2: MNHEY, SMNVEV (reference sequence). The CDR3 runs to 14 residues. The CDR3 DNA reads as TGTGCCAGCCGTAAAGCACAGGCGAACTATGGCTACACCTTC. The encoded protein is CASRKAQANYGYTF.

The J gene is TRBJ2-3, the V gene TRBV5-1, with D perhaps matching TRBD1 (5 bases). This CDR3 comprises 14 residues. V lost 1 base and J 3 bases, leaving 9 bases between the germline ends. CDR1 is SGHRS, CDR2 YFSETQ, per germline. The CDR3 here is CASSLNRKTDTQYF. The CDR3 DNA follows: TGCGCCAGCAGCTTGAACAGGAAAACAGATACGCAGTATTTT.

The chain links TRBV5-6 to TRBJ1-1, with TRBD1 identical over 8 bases. Germline trimming cut 3 bases from V and 3 bases from J; bases unmatched to any gene: 7. This CDR3 region has 15 residues. Per the germline V gene, CDR1 is SGHDT and CDR2 is YYEEEE. The CDR3 here is CASSWTGTRDTEAFF. The CDR3, as DNA: TGTGCCAGCAGCTGGACAGGGACGAGAGACACTGAAGCTTTCTTT.

The rearrangement uses TRBV19 and TRBJ2-1; unclear D gene. Trimming pared 5 bases from V and 4 bases from J, leaving 18 bases between. Germline V gene sequence: CDR1 LNHDA, CDR2 SQIVND (reference sequence). This CDR3 contains 16 residues. The CDR3 here is CASSSHLQRPYNEQFF. CDR3 nucleotide sequence: TGTGCCAGTAGTTCCCACCTCCAGCGACCGTACAATGAGCAGTTCTTC.

The rearrangement links TRBV7-9 to TRBJ1-6; perhaps TRBD1 as D (5 bases). The V and J ends lost 5 bases and 4 bases respectively, with 12 bases between them. Germline CDR1 and CDR2: SEHNR and FQNEAQ (reference sequence). The CDR3 contains 15 residues. The CDR3 DNA reads TGTGCCAGCAGCCCCGGGGCCCGATATAATTCACCCCTCCACTTT. Translated: CASSPGARYNSPLHF.

The chain uses TRBV28 and TRBJ1-5; D gene uncertain. The germline V gene has CDR1 MDHEN and CDR2 SYDVKM. This CDR3 comprises 14 residues. Trimming took off 3 bases at V and 0 bases at J, with 6 bases between the two ends. CDR3 DNA sequence: TGTGCCAGCAGTTTTCAGGCTAGCAATCAGCCCCAGCATTTT. It specifies CASSFQASNQPQHF.

The chain joins TRBV7-2 to TRBJ2-3; D uncertain. Trimming pared 5 bases from V and 2 bases from J, leaving 5 bases between. This CDR3 comprises 12 residues. Germline values: CDR1 SGHTA, CDR2 FQGNSA. The CDR3: CASSHNTDTQYF. The CDR3 DNA is TGTGCCAGCAGCCACAACACAGATACGCAGTATTTT.